These T cell receptor beta chains were read from a single sample in a study of identical twins. TCRdb re-analysed the 5' RACE reads in MiXCR, keeping a single row per CDR3 protein. Of around 290,000 distinct CDR3 sequences listed, roughly 9.8% are singletons. This sample was also put to use in a study of yellow fever vaccine responses in identical twins.

Sequencing input: CD8+ T cells sorted from blood. The receptor set was obtained from a woman between 18 and 29 years old in good health. The CDR3 runs from the conserved cysteine through the conserved F or W. Each record gives: D gene, clone size, V gene, J gene, CDR3 DNA, CDR3 protein. D genes are given only for firm matches. A row's size may be missing; if present it is once, few, many or a size class.

TRBD1	few	TRBV10-3	TRBJ2-6	TGTGCCATCAGTGGGACCGGGACAGCGACGACTGGGGCCAACGTCCTGACTTTC	CAISGTGTATTGANVLTF
TRBD2	few	TRBV20-1	TRBJ2-7	TGCAGTGCTAGAGATCCGCTAGCGGGGCCCTACGAGCAGTACTTC	CSARDPLAGPYEQYF
TRBD2	many	TRBV6-2/TRBV6-3	TRBJ2-7	TGTGCCACCCAGGGACTAGTTGTCTACGAGCAGTACTTC	CATQGLVVYEQYF
TRBD2	few	TRBV4-3	TRBJ2-1	TGCGCCAGCAGCCAAGATAGAAGACTAGCGGGTCCTCCGGGCAATGAGCAGTTCTTC	CASSQDRRLAGPPGNEQFF
.	.	TRBV20-1	TRBJ2-2	TGCAGTGCTAGTATTCGCCCCACCGGGGAGCTGTTTTTT	CSASIRPTGELFF
.	.	TRBV7-9	TRBJ1-2	TGTGCCAGCAGCTTATTGGGGCAGACGAACTATGGCTACACCTTC	CASSLLGQTNYGYTF
.	few	TRBV20-1	TRBJ2-1	TGCAGTGCTAGAGATATGGGTGTAGAAAATGAGCAGTTCTTC	CSARDMGVENEQFF
.	many	TRBV10-2	TRBJ2-1	TGCGCCACTGCGCTTGGGGGGACTTCGAGCTCCTACAATGAGCAGTTCTTC	CATALGGTSSSYNEQFF
TRBD2	.	TRBV6-5	TRBJ2-3	TGTGCCAGCACCGACCCGGGAGGTTCGCAGTATTTT	CASTDPGGSQYF
.	.	TRBV6-2/TRBV6-3	TRBJ2-1	TGTGCCAGCAGTTACTTGCTTGCCTACAATGAGCAGTTCTTC	CASSYLLAYNEQFF
TRBD2	few	TRBV3-1	TRBJ2-5	TGTGCCAGCAGCCAAGAGTTGCTAGCGGGGGGACCTAGGAGCCAAGAGACCCAGTACTTC	CASSQELLAGGPRSQETQYF
.	.	TRBV24-1	TRBJ2-7	TGTGCCACCAGTGATCCCAATCGGGAGCGGAACGCCTACGAGCAGTACTTC	CATSDPNRERNAYEQYF
.	few	TRBV3-1	TRBJ2-5	TGTGCCAGCAGCCAGTTCCAAGAGACCCAGTACTTC	CASSQFQETQYF
TRBD2	.	TRBV27	TRBJ2-7	TGTGCCAGCAAGGTAGCGGGAGGGTCGAACTCCTACGAGCAGTACTTC	CASKVAGGSNSYEQYF
.	many	TRBV7-9	TRBJ2-7	TGTGCCAGCAGCTTCGCAGCTCCCTACGAGCAGTACTTC	CASSFAAPYEQYF
.	few	TRBV7-6	TRBJ1-1	TGTGCCAGCAGCTTAGGGGAGGGAAACCAGGTAAACACTGAAGCTTTCTTT	CASSLGEGNQVNTEAFF
TRBD2	few	TRBV11-2	TRBJ2-1	TGTGCCAGCAGCTTAGTAGCGGGGTGGGAGCAGTTCTTC	CASSLVAGWEQFF
.	.	TRBV5-1	TRBJ2-7	TGCGCCAGCAGCTTCTCGACTGGAACCTACGAGCAGTACTTC	CASSFSTGTYEQYF
.	few	TRBV11-2	TRBJ2-1	TGTGCCAGCAGCTTAAGCGAGCAGTTCTTC	CASSLSEQFF
.	few	TRBV24-1	TRBJ2-7	TGTGCCACCAGTGATCCTGGAGGCAGCTCCTACGAGCAGTACTTC	CATSDPGGSSYEQYF
TRBD2	many	TRBV28	TRBJ2-1	TGTGCCAGCAGAACTGGACTAGCGGATATTTACGGTGAGCAGTTCTTC	CASRTGLADIYGEQFF
TRBD1	.	TRBV18	TRBJ1-1	TGTGCCAGCTTACAACCGACGCAGGGGGACACTGAAGCTTTCTTT	CASLQPTQGDTEAFF
TRBD1	few	TRBV7-9	TRBJ2-7	TGTGCCAGCACCCCCGTTGGACAGGGAAGATCCTACGAGCAGTACTTC	CASTPVGQGRSYEQYF
.	many	TRBV18	TRBJ2-7	TGTGCCAGCTCACCACCGGGCGGGGCCGGGTACGAGCAGTACTTC	CASSPPGGAGYEQYF
.	few	TRBV29-1	TRBJ2-7	TGCAGCGTTTGTGACAACACCTACGAGCAGTACTTC	CSVCDNTYEQYF
TRBD1	few	TRBV10-3	TRBJ2-6	TGTGCCATCAGGGCCACGGGACAGGGGGCGTCCGGGGCCAACGTCCTGACTTTC	CAIRATGQGASGANVLTF
.	.	TRBV7-8	TRBJ2-3	TGTGCCAGCAGCTTAAGGTTGGCGGGAACAGATACGCAGTATTTT	CASSLRLAGTDTQYF
.	.	TRBV20-1	TRBJ2-7	TGCAGTGCCAGGCTTTCGTCCCTGGGGTACGAGCAGTACTTC	CSARLSSLGYEQYF
TRBD2	.	TRBV6-2/TRBV6-3	TRBJ2-3	TGTGCCAGCAGTTACGGCGAGACTAGCGGGGACACAGATACGCAGTATTTT	CASSYGETSGDTDTQYF
TRBD1	few	TRBV11-1	TRBJ2-3	TGTGCCAGCAGCTTAGATCCCCGCCTACAGGGGGCCGACACAGATACGCAGTATTTT	CASSLDPRLQGADTDTQYF
TRBD2	many	TRBV7-9	TRBJ2-7	TGTGCCAGCGTTAGCGGGGGAGCAAGCTACGAGCAGTACTTC	CASVSGGASYEQYF
TRBD2	.	TRBV5-1	TRBJ2-1	TGCGCCAGCAGCTTGGCCCTAGCGGGAGGTTACAATGAGCAGTTCTTC	CASSLALAGGYNEQFF
.	.	TRBV11-2	TRBJ1-4	TGTGCCAGCAGATCAGACGGGTGGCAGGGCCCTATTGGTAATGAAAAACTGTTTTTT	CASRSDGWQGPIGNEKLFF